This entry is about one TCR beta chain. What it binds is unknown. As for treatment: oral pan-JAK inhibitor, 5-10 mg twice daily. Researchers picked out CD4+ and CD8+ T cells from PBMCs by sorting. Following RNA extraction, reverse transcription yielded cDNA that acted as the sequencing template. The method was immunoSEQ multiplex PCR; TCRdb's version includes in-frame clones alone and lacks a portion of them. Of about 60,000 clones in the sample, around 42% were seen once. The source of the sample is a study of CD8+ T cells in alopecia areata. Study-level background: Severity scoring for treated patients was based on the percentage of affected scalp area.

Germline loops: CDR1 MDHEN, CDR2 SYDVKM. Trimming removed 3 bases from V and 8 bases from J; junction bases left unmatched: 4. The CDR3 runs to 14 residues. Notes on the study in general: Many expanded lesional clones stayed in scalp and blood while on tofacitinib. It was less clear whether patients shared TCRs than it was in mice, possibly because of HLA.

The sequenced sample was CD8+ T cells sorted from blood, obtained between weeks 36 and 40, from a patient treated with tofacitinib. This TCR was sampled from a human donor with alopecia areata. The chain links TRBV28 to TRBJ2-1; 10 nucleotides agree with TRBD1. The CDR3 bases are TGTGCCAGCAGTTTTAGACAGGGGGCCCATGAGCAGTTCTTC. Protein sequence: CASSFRQGAHEQFF.